Presented here are 14 T cell receptor beta chains from one specimen sequenced in a study. In TCRdb, the 5' RACE reads were re-called with MiXCR into one record per CDR3 protein. The sample yields about 54,000 distinct CDR3 sequences, roughly 17% seen once. The source material was naive CD4+ T cells sorted from blood. Stated subset: naive CD4+ T cells, CD4+CD45RA+CD25-. The source is a female donor with breast cancer.

This clonotype was seen repeatedly, ten times or more. The chain has TRBV10-3 and TRBJ1-5; 8 positions agree with TRBD1. V was pared by 6 bases and J by 0 bases, with 10 bases of the junction left unmatched. Germline V gene sequence: CDR1 ENHRY, CDR2 SYGVKD. The CDR3 length is 17 residues. Here the CDR3 reads CAISPGQAAYSNQPQHF. For the CDR3, the DNA is TGTGCCATCAGCCCGGGACAGGCTGCCTATAGCAATCAGCCCCAGCATTTT.

J is TRBJ2-7 and V is TRBV5-1; no definite D call. V lost 5 bases to trimming and J lost 0 bases, with 6 bases between them. The CDR3 has 12 amino acids. Germline CDR1 SGHRS, CDR2 YFSETQ. CDR3 loop: CASSVDSYEQYF. DNA for the CDR3: TGCGCCAGCAGTGTGGACTCCTACGAGCAGTACTTC.

This chain uses TRBV27 with TRBJ2-5, with TRBD2 matching over 16 bases. Germline V gene data show CDR1 as MNHEY and CDR2 as SMNVEV (reference sequence). This CDR3 spans 19 amino acids. J lost 2 bases, V lost 5 bases, and 11 bases had no gene match. CDR3 nucleotides: TGTGCCAGCAGTGGGTCGGTCGGGACTAGCGGGAGGGCTCAAGAGACCCAGTACTTC. It translates to CASSGSVGTSGRAQETQYF.

The V call is TRBV5-5, the J call TRBJ2-7; 7 nucleotides match TRBD2. Per germline, CDR1 SGHKS and CDR2 YYEKEE (reference sequence). CDR3 length: 17 residues. V was pared by 1 base and J by 0 bases, with 10 bases of the junction left unmatched. The CDR3 DNA sequence: TGTGCCAGCAGCTTGCTTGGTCGGCTAGCGGTCTCCTACGAGCAGTACTTC. It yields the protein CASSLLGRLAVSYEQYF. The whole variable domain, filled in from reference TRBV5-5 and TRBJ2-7, reads DAGVTQSPTHLIKTRGQQVTLRCSPISGHKSVSWYQQVLGQGPQFIFQYYEKEERGRGNFPDRFSARQFPNYSSELNVNALLLGDSALYLCASSLLGRLAVSYEQYFGPGTRLTVT.

V is TRBV4-2 and J is TRBJ2-2; possibly TRBD1 for D (6 bases). The ends were cut back, 1 base at V and 2 bases at J, with 8 bases in the middle. Germline V gene data show CDR1 as LGHNA and CDR2 as YNFKEQ. The CDR3 is made up of 15 amino acids. CDR3 nucleotides: TGTGCCAGCAGCCAAGGGACAGTTAACACCGGGGAGCTGTTTTTT. It encodes CASSQGTVNTGELFF.

This clonotype was seen only a few times. J is TRBJ2-4 and V is TRBV20-1; 12 nucleotides align to TRBD2. The ends lost 7 bases at V and 14 bases at J; junction bases unmatched: 9. Looked up from germline, CDR1 is DFQATT and CDR2 is SNEGSKA (reference sequence). The CDR3 totals 12 residues. The CDR3: CSVNPRTSGEYF. The CDR3, as DNA: TGCAGTGTAAACCCGCGGACTAGCGGGGAGTACTTC.

This clonotype was observed many times. The chain recombines TRBV10-3 with TRBJ2-3; maybe TRBD2 (6 bases). Germline assignment: CDR1 ENHRY and CDR2 SYGVKD. The length of the CDR3 is 14 residues. V was trimmed by 6 bases and J by 8 bases, leaving 18 bases between them. CDR3: CAISRNDRRGTQYF. CDR3 sequence (DNA): TGTGCCATCAGCAGGAATGATCGGAGGGGTACGCAGTATTTT.

Here the CDR3 reads CASSQVGQGDTEAFF. DNA of the CDR3: TGTGCCAGCAGCCAAGTTGGACAGGGGGACACTGAAGCTTTCTTT. The rearrangement uses TRBV4-2 and TRBJ1-1, with TRBD1 identical over 10 bases. Germline lookup yields CDR1 LGHNA and CDR2 YNFKEQ. This CDR3 contains 15 residues. The junction had 2 bases not matched to a gene; V was cut back by 1 base and J by 3 bases.

This clonotype was seen a few times. The rearrangement links TRBV12-3 or TRBV12-4 to TRBJ2-1; D is uncertain. The CDR3 loop spans 14 amino acids. Trimming shortened V by 8 bases and J by 0 bases, and 11 bases separated the two germline ends. DNA of the CDR3: TGTGCCAGCCGGTTAAGGAGCTCCTACAATGAGCAGTTCTTC. The encoded protein is CASRLRSSYNEQFF.

This clonotype was counted between two and nine times. The chain couples TRBV12-5 to TRBJ1-5; no firm D call. The V gene's germline CDR1 is LGHNT and CDR2 FRNRAP. The CDR3 length is 11 residues. The V and J ends lost 2 bases and 4 bases respectively, with 0 bases between them. This chain's CDR3 is CASGLNQPQHF. The DNA of the CDR3 is TGTGCTAGTGGTTTGAATCAGCCCCAGCATTTT.

The chain uses TRBV27 and TRBJ2-3, with D perhaps assigned TRBD1 or TRBD2 (5 bases each). The V gene's germline CDR1 is MNHEY and CDR2 SMNVEV (reference sequence). The CDR3 consists of 12 residues. Between the trimmed V and J ends, which lost 10 bases and 5 bases, there was a span of 13 bases. The CDR3 reads CAIGTQKDTQYF. CDR3 sequence (DNA): TGTGCCATTGGGACCCAAAAAGATACGCAGTATTTT.

About this clonotype itself: One base away lies a much larger clone, so this may be a sequencing read error. V usage is TRBV5-1 and J usage is TRBJ1-1; 9 bases are a match to TRBD1. CDR3 length: 15 residues. CDR1 is SGHRS, CDR2 YFSETQ, per germline. CDR3 in DNA: TGCGCCAGCAGCCCCGGGAGGGACAGGGATACTGAAACTTTCTTT. It specifies CASSPGRDRDTETFF.

At least ten counts were recorded for this clonotype. V gene TRBV12-3 or TRBV12-4 combines with J gene TRBJ2-2; 9 bases agree with TRBD1. CDR3 length equals 20 residues. V lost 2 bases to trimming and J lost 5 bases; unmatched junction nucleotides: 18. The CDR3 is CASSLRRAFLGQGRTGELFF. CDR3 bases: TGTGCCAGCAGTTTAAGGCGAGCTTTTTTGGGACAGGGTCGGACCGGGGAGCTGTTTTTT.

The chain combines TRBV20-1 with TRBJ1-1; D is possibly TRBD1 (5 bases). This CDR3 contains 12 residues. CDR1 and CDR2 from the germline V gene are DFQATT and SNEGSKA (reference sequence). The CDR3 coding sequence is TGCGGGACGGGTCAGCCGAACACTGAAGCTTTCTTT. Amino acid sequence: CGTGQPNTEAFF.